The 23 T cell receptor beta chains presented below share a single source sample, sequenced in a study of T-cell reconstitution after alpha-beta-depleted transplantation in children. Unique molecular identifiers were used to barcode this TCRbeta library. TCRdb analysed the PCR reads with MiXCR anew, one entry per CDR3 protein. Among some 500,000 distinct CDR3 sequences listed, around a third were seen once. The material was PBMCs from the stem cell graft donor, obtained from the stem cell graft. These receptor sequences come from a human donor who donated a stem cell graft to a child with aplastic anemia.

The table lists this clonotype with a few counts. The CDR3 loop reads CASSLELRERGPEQYV. Written as DNA, the CDR3 is TGTGCCAGCAGCTTAGAGCTCCGGGAGAGGGGTCCGGAGCAGTACGTC. The rearrangement links TRBV7-2 to TRBJ2-7, with a possible D match to TRBD2 (6 bases). There are 16 residues in the CDR3. The V end lost 1 base, the J end lost 7 bases, and 20 bases lay between the germline ends. Germline CDR1 is SGHTA and CDR2 is FQGNSA.

The V call is TRBV5-6, the J call TRBJ2-2; TRBD2 agrees at 7 bases. Per the germline V gene, CDR1 is SGHDT and CDR2 is YYEEEE. The length of the CDR3 is 14 residues. V trimming: 4 bases; J trimming: 6 bases; junction bases outside the gene matches: 6. The CDR3 loop reads CASSLATSSGELFF. CDR3 bases: TGTGCCAGCAGCCTCGCGACTAGCTCCGGGGAGCTGTTTTTT.

This clonotype occurred a few times. The chain couples TRBV12-3 or TRBV12-4 to TRBJ2-3, with D tentatively TRBD2 (5 bases). V lost 6 bases and J 2 bases, leaving 18 bases between the germline ends. The CDR3 totals 16 residues. The CDR3 DNA reads as TGTGCCAGCAGCCCCCCGATGGCGGGTTACACAGATACGCAGTATTTT. Its translation: CASSPPMAGYTDTQYF.

This chain uses TRBV30 with TRBJ2-7; D gene uncertain. V dropped 1 base and J dropped 6 bases, with 7 bases sitting between them. The CDR3 spans 11 residues. Germline-derived CDR1 and CDR2 are GTSNPN and SVGIG (reference sequence). This chain's CDR3 is CAWSGGVEQYV. The DNA for the CDR3 is TGTGCCTGGAGTGGTGGAGTCGAGCAGTACGTC.

This clonotype was picked up a small number of times. The J gene is TRBJ2-5, the V gene TRBV6-1; 9 bases map to TRBD2. The CDR3 consists of 15 residues. The germline V gene has CDR1 MNHNS and CDR2 SASEGT. With V trimmed by 5 bases and J by 5 bases, 9 bases remained unmatched. The CDR3 nucleotides are TGTGCCAGCAGTAGTACTAGCGGGCCAAGGGAGACCCAGTACTTC. This sequence encodes CASSSTSGPRETQYF.

The chain couples TRBV19 to TRBJ2-1, with 14 positions matching TRBD2. Germline CDR1 reads LNHDA; CDR2 reads SQIVND (reference sequence). CDR3 length equals 19 residues. With V trimmed by 2 bases and J by 6 bases, 12 bases remained unmatched. The DNA of the CDR3 is TGTGCCAGTAGTATACCGGGACTAGCGGGAGTTGGTGGCCCCAATGAGCAGTTCTTC. Encoded protein: CASSIPGLAGVGGPNEQFF.

The chain links TRBV11-2 to TRBJ2-3; D is undetermined. The CDR3 loop spans 14 amino acids. Germline V gene lookup returns CDR1 SGHAT and CDR2 FQNNGV. The germline V and J ends were trimmed by 3 bases and 6 bases, with 13 bases remaining between them. CDR3 sequence (DNA): TGTGCCAGCAGCTTTGAGGCTGGTGATGATACGCAGTATTTT. It codes for CASSFEAGDDTQYF.

The gene calls are TRBV12-3 or TRBV12-4 and TRBJ2-5; either TRBD1 or TRBD2 may supply D (5 bases each). Trimming took 6 bases from V and 3 from J, leaving 14 bases between them. The CDR3 has 14 amino acids. CDR3 sequence (DNA): TGTGCCAGCAGCCCAACGGGGCCTAAAGAGACCCAGTACTTC. This translates into CASSPTGPKETQYF.

The chain has TRBV7-9 and TRBJ1-1, with no clear D. There are 12 residues in the CDR3. Germline loops: CDR1 SEHNR, CDR2 FQNEAQ (reference sequence). Trimming removed 8 bases from V and 0 bases from J, with 7 bases in between. The CDR3 nucleotides read TGTGCCAGCCTAGGAATGAACACTGAAGCTTTCTTT. It encodes CASLGMNTEAFF. Combining the CDR3 with reference TRBV7-9 and TRBJ1-1 gives the whole variable domain DTGVSQNPRHKITKRGQNVTFRCDPISEHNRLYWYRQTLGQGPEFLTYFQNEAQLEKSRLLSDRFSAERPKGSFSTLEIQRTEQGDSAMYLCASLGMNTEAFFGQGTRLTVV.

A few counts support this clonotype. CDR3 region: CASSFSGETYNEQFF. CDR3 nucleotides: TGTGCCAGCAGCTTTAGCGGGGAAACCTACAATGAGCAGTTCTTC. The J gene is TRBJ2-1, the V gene TRBV7-2; TRBD2 matches 8 bases. Germline V gene data show CDR1 as SGHTA and CDR2 as FQGNSA. The CDR3 covers 15 residues. Trimming cost V 3 bases and J 2 bases; bases outside gene matches: 3.

J is TRBJ1-1 and V is TRBV5-1; tentative D call: TRBD1 (6 bases). V was cut by 7 bases and J by 5 bases, with 18 bases left in between. Germline V gives CDR1 SGHRS, CDR2 YFSETQ. CDR3 length: 14 amino acids. This CDR3 is CASGPLGGGTEAFF. Here the CDR3 DNA reads TGCGCCAGCGGCCCCTTAGGGGGGGGGACTGAAGCTTTCTTT.

This clonotype came up a few times. The CDR3 coding sequence is TGTGCCACCAGTGATTTCTCTGCGGGGTTGGACACCGGGGAGCTGTTTTTT. Amino acid sequence: CATSDFSAGLDTGELFF. The chain uses TRBV24-1 and TRBJ2-2, with D possibly being TRBD2 (6 bases). This CDR3 is 17 amino acids long. The V and J ends lost 1 base and 3 bases respectively, with 14 bases between them. CDR1 KGHDR and CDR2 SFDVKD come from the germline V gene.

This clonotype has only a few counts. The rearrangement links TRBV24-1 to TRBJ1-5; TRBD1 aligns across 7 bases. The junction had 2 bases not matched to a gene; V was cut back by 4 bases and J by 3 bases. The CDR3 is made up of 14 amino acids. CDR1 is KGHDR and CDR2 is SFDVKD in the germline V gene. The chain's CDR3 is CATSEGTDNQPQHF. Here the CDR3 DNA reads TGTGCCACCAGTGAAGGGACAGACAATCAGCCCCAGCATTTT.

As regards this clonotype: One end of the junction does not line up with germline, which may come from a read error. This chain uses TRBV24-1 with TRBJ1-1, with TRBD1 identical over 10 bases. The CDR3 runs 14 residues. CDR1 and CDR2 (germline): KGHDR, SFDVKD. The CDR3 protein is CATSRTGGDTDAFF. As DNA, the CDR3 is TGTGCCACCAGTAGGACAGGGGGAGACACTGACGCTTTCTTT.

The table lists this clonotype with a few counts. The chain combines TRBV3-1 with TRBJ2-2; D remains ambiguous. The germline gives CDR1 LGHDT, CDR2 YNNKEL (reference sequence). This CDR3 is built from 11 residues. Trimming left V 1 base short and J 7 bases short, with 1 base between. The CDR3 reads CASSQGGELFF. Here the CDR3 DNA reads TGTGCCAGCAGCCAAGGCGGGGAGCTGTTTTTT.

This chain uses TRBV7-9 with TRBJ2-5; 7 nucleotides line up with TRBD1. This CDR3 is built from 14 residues. Germline loops: CDR1 SEHNR, CDR2 FQNEAQ (reference sequence). V trimming: 5 bases; J trimming: 5 bases; junction bases outside the gene matches: 8. CDR3 region: CASSPPDRFETQYF. The CDR3 DNA reads as TGTGCCAGCAGCCCACCGGACAGGTTCGAGACCCAGTACTTC.

The rearrangement uses TRBV7-2 and TRBJ2-7; 8 bases fit TRBD2. The V segment lost 4 bases and the J segment 4 bases; nucleotides outside the gene matches: 15. The CDR3 sequence is 17 residues long. Germline loops: CDR1 SGHTA, CDR2 FQGNSA. The CDR3, as DNA: TGTGCCAGCAGCTCGCCCACCCCAGCGGGAGTTTGGTACGAGCAGTACTTC. Its protein product is CASSSPTPAGVWYEQYF.

The chain recombines TRBV18 with TRBJ2-7, with 12 nucleotides matching TRBD2. The CDR3 covers 16 residues. Germline loops: CDR1 KGHSH, CDR2 LQKENI. V lost 0 bases, J lost 6 bases, and 6 bases stayed unmatched. The CDR3 loop is CASSPPVLAGGVEQYF. The CDR3 DNA is TGTGCCAGCTCACCACCGGTTCTAGCGGGAGGGGTCGAGCAGTACTTC.

The CDR3, as DNA: TGTGCCAGCAGCTTAGCGGACAGGGTCAATCAGCCCCAGCATTTT. This translates into CASSLADRVNQPQHF. The chain joins TRBV7-2 to TRBJ1-5; TRBD1 matches 8 bases. Germline V CDR1 and CDR2: SGHTA, FQGNSA. The CDR3 is 15 residues long. V shed 0 bases, J shed 3 bases, and the junction held 1 base outside the gene matches.

The sample holds a few counts of this clonotype. This sequence joins TRBV9 and TRBJ1-5; 10 positions agree with TRBD1. The CDR3 sequence is 15 residues long. V was pared by 3 bases and J by 7 bases, with 7 bases of the junction left unmatched. Germline loops: CDR1 SGDLS, CDR2 YYNGEE. CDR3 sequence: CASSAGQGTGQPQHF. As DNA, the CDR3 is TGTGCCAGCAGCGCGGGACAGGGGACGGGACAGCCCCAGCATTTT.

This clonotype has only a few counts. The genes are TRBV7-8 and TRBJ2-1, with 7 bases fitting TRBD1. The CDR3 spans 16 residues. Trimming cost V 0 bases and J 3 bases; bases outside gene matches: 5. Germline V gene sequence: CDR1 SGHVS, CDR2 FQNEAQ. The CDR3 is CASSLATGPFYNEQFF. CDR3 sequence (DNA): TGTGCCAGCAGCTTAGCGACAGGGCCCTTCTACAATGAGCAGTTCTTC.

This clonotype was recorded a few times. The chain recombines TRBV7-2 with TRBJ2-1; 11 nucleotides agree with TRBD1. The CDR3 is 16 residues long. Germline V gene sequence: CDR1 SGHTA, CDR2 FQGNSA. V lost 4 bases to trimming and J lost 3 bases; unmatched junction nucleotides: 5. This CDR3 is CASSSAGTGGYNEQFF. The CDR3 nucleotides are TGTGCCAGCAGCTCCGCCGGGACAGGGGGCTACAATGAGCAGTTCTTC. The variable domain in full, completed from reference TRBV7-2 and TRBJ2-1, reads GAGVSQSPSNKVTEKGKDVELRCDPISGHTALYWYRQSLGQGLEFLIYFQGNSAPDKSGLPSDRFSAERTGGSVSTLTIQRTQQEDSAVYLCASSSAGTGGYNEQFFGPGTRLTVL.

V gene TRBV7-2 combines with J gene TRBJ2-1; D is ambiguous. This CDR3 has 14 residues. Germline-derived CDR1 and CDR2 are SGHTA and FQGNSA. With 3 bases removed from V and 4 bases from J, the gap between germline ends came to 10 bases. The CDR3 sequence: CASSFQDRYNEQFF. The CDR3 nucleotides read TGTGCCAGCAGCTTCCAAGACCGGTACAATGAGCAGTTCTTC.